This T cell receptor (beta chain) was identified in a study of cytomegalovirus exposure and HLA in healthy donors. In the study overall: There were about 85 million unique TCRs (from HLA-typed donors) in an early data release.

Both 60 Vbeta primers and 13 Jbeta primers went into the PCR. The method was immunoSEQ multiplex PCR; TCRdb's version includes in-frame clones alone and lacks a portion of them. The table includes 100,000 to 150,000 clones, 80% detected once. Study results and caveats: The authors assumed roughly uniform sequencing depth across donors for presence/absence analyses. V- and J-gene trimming of TCR beta was linked (in a later analysis) to a missense DCLRE1C variant. Follow-up analysis found HLA locus-dependent TCR association rates, highest for DRB1 and lowest for HLA-C.

In regard to this clone: The antigen is unknown.

The TCR sequence derives from a man aged 30 to 45 in good health and CMV-seronegative. Sequencing was performed on PBMCs.

The CDR3: CASKRESSYEQYF. The CDR3 bases are TGTGCCAGCAAGCGGGAGAGCTCCTACGAGCAGTACTTC. This sequence joins TRBV13 and TRBJ2-7; TRBD2 agrees at 8 bases. Trimming took 7 bases from V and 0 from J; bases not matched to a gene: 2. CDR1 and CDR2 from the germline V gene are PRHDT and FYEKMQ (reference sequence). The CDR3 contains 13 residues.